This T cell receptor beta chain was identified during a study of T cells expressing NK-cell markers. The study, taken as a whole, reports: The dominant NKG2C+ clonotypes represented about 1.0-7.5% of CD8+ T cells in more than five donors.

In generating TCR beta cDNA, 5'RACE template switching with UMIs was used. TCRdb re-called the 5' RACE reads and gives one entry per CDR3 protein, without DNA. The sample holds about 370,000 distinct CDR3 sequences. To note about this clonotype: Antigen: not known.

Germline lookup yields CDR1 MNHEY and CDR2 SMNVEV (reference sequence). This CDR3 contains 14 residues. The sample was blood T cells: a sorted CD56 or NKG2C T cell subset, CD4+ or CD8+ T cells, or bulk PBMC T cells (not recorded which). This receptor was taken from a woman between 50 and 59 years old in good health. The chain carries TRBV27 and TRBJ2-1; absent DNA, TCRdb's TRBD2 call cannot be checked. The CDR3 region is CASTRTSVYNEQFF.